These 18 T cell receptor beta chains share one sample of origin, sequenced in a study of blood T cell repertoires in COVID-19. The table came from immunoSEQ multiplex PCR; TCRdb's copy has only in-frame clones and leaves some out. The profile shows 300,000 or so clones, about 88% of them singletons. The sample taken for sequencing was peripheral blood. Every receptor here comes from a man aged 70 or older with acute or convalescent COVID-19.

The chain couples TRBV6-5 to TRBJ2-1, with 10 bases aligning to TRBD1. This CDR3 is 13 amino acids long. Germline V gene lookup returns CDR1 MNHEY and CDR2 SVGAGI. With V trimmed by 7 bases and J by 7 bases, 4 bases remained unmatched. The CDR3 DNA is TGTGCCAGCACCAGGACAGGGGGGAATGAGCAGTTCTTC. Its translation is CASTRTGGNEQFF.

The chain joins TRBV11-2 to TRBJ2-3, with 9 nucleotides matching TRBD2. This CDR3 has 17 amino acids. Germline CDR1 SGHAT, CDR2 FQNNGV. V lost 4 bases to trimming and J lost 0 bases; unmatched junction nucleotides: 8. The CDR3 DNA sequence: TGTGCCAGCAGCTCCTTGCTGACTAGCGGAAGCACAGATACGCAGTATTTT. This encodes CASSSLLTSGSTDTQYF.

V is TRBV3-1 (or the pseudogene TRBV3-2) and J is TRBJ1-3; tentatively, D is TRBD1 (6 bases). Germline V CDR1 and CDR2: LGHDT, YNNKEL (reference sequence). This CDR3 is 15 amino acids long. V lost 6 bases, J lost 4 bases, and 16 bases lay in between. In nucleotides, the CDR3 is TGTGCCAGCAGTCTGACACCTCAGGGGGGAAACACCATATATTTT. Its protein product is CASSLTPQGGNTIYF.

The chain is built from TRBV2 and TRBJ1-5; D remains unclear. CDR1 and CDR2 from the germline V gene are SNHLY and FYNNEI. This CDR3 contains 15 residues. V lost 0 bases, J lost 5 bases, and 11 bases lay in between. The DNA for the CDR3 is TGTGCCAGCAGTGAAGCGCTCACGGAGTATCAGCCCCAGCATTTT. Amino acid sequence: CASSEALTEYQPQHF.

The genes are TRBV7-6 and TRBJ2-3, with D unclear. This CDR3 has 14 residues. Germline loops: CDR1 SGHVS, CDR2 FNYEAQ. Deletions cut 4 bases from V and 0 bases from J, with 8 bases between. CDR3 in DNA: TGTGCCAGCAGCTCCTACCCCAGCACAGATACGCAGTATTTT. Translated: CASSSYPSTDTQYF.

J is TRBJ1-2 and V is TRBV6-5, with TRBD1 matching 7 bases. Trimming at V came to 3 bases and at J to 4 bases, leaving 5 bases not matched to a gene. The CDR3 is made up of 14 amino acids. Germline CDR1 MNHEY, CDR2 SVGAGI. CDR3 coding DNA: TGTGCCAGCAGTTATCAGGGGGGACTCTATGGCTACACCTTC. Translation gives CASSYQGGLYGYTF.

This chain uses TRBV30 with TRBJ1-6; TRBD1 matches 7 bases. This CDR3 has 13 amino acids. The germline V gene encodes CDR1 GTSNPN and CDR2 SVGIG (reference sequence). J lost 11 bases, V lost 2 bases, and 6 bases had no gene match. This CDR3 is CAWSTDRAAPLHF. DNA for the CDR3: TGTGCCTGGAGTACCGACAGGGCCGCACCCCTCCACTTT.

This CDR3 is CASSRTGGNTEAFF. In DNA form, the CDR3 reads TGTGCCAGCAGCCGGACAGGGGGCAACACTGAAGCTTTCTTT. The rearrangement joins TRBV6-6 to TRBJ1-1, with 11 bases that match TRBD1. This CDR3 is built from 14 residues. Trimming removed 6 bases from V and 2 bases from J; junction bases left unmatched: 2. Per germline, CDR1 MNHNY and CDR2 SVGAGI (reference sequence).

This clone appeared a single time. Within the sample, other DNA sequences also encode this same CDR3. The chain has TRBV6-2 or TRBV6-3 and TRBJ1-5, with a tentative D call TRBD1 (5 bases). The CDR3 spans 14 residues. CDR1 is MNHEY, CDR2 SVGEGT, per germline. V was clipped by 2 bases and J by 5 bases, with 10 bases between them. For the CDR3, the DNA is TGTGCCAGCAGTTACCCGCAGGGCCATCAGCCCCAGCATTTT. Protein sequence: CASSYPQGHQPQHF.

The chain employs TRBV7-9 and TRBJ2-7; perhaps TRBD2 as D (6 bases). This CDR3 is built from 15 residues. V gave up 1 base and J gave up 3 bases, with 13 bases separating them. Germline CDR1 reads SEHNR; CDR2 reads FQNEAQ (reference sequence). The CDR3 reads CASSLGSGGIYEQYF. Here the CDR3 DNA reads TGTGCCAGCAGCTTAGGTAGCGGAGGCATCTACGAGCAGTACTTC.

The gene calls are TRBV6-2 or TRBV6-3 and TRBJ2-7; 13 bases fit TRBD2. Looked up from germline, CDR1 is MNHEY and CDR2 is SVGEGT. The CDR3 has 15 amino acids. With V trimmed by 5 bases and J by 3 bases, 4 bases remained unmatched. The CDR3 spells CASSRTSGRVYEQYF. The CDR3 DNA follows: TGTGCCAGCAGTCGGACTAGCGGGAGAGTCTACGAGCAGTACTTC.

V is TRBV6-4 and J is TRBJ2-3; 7 bases line up with TRBD1. Per germline, CDR1 MRHNA and CDR2 SNTAGT. The CDR3 runs 13 residues. V lost 7 bases and J lost 2; bases outside the gene matches: 3. For the CDR3, the DNA is TGTGCCAGCAAGGACAGGTTCACAGATACGCAGTATTTT. Translation: CASKDRFTDTQYF.

This chain uses TRBV20-1 with TRBJ2-5; TRBD2 might be the D (6 bases). CDR3 length: 13 residues. Germline CDR1 reads DFQATT; CDR2 reads SNEGSKA (reference sequence). Trimming removed 3 bases at V and 7 bases at J, with 15 bases between. CDR3 amino acids: CSASERGLGTQYF. The CDR3, as DNA: TGCAGTGCTAGTGAACGGGGGTTGGGGACCCAGTACTTC.

The chain is built from TRBV11-2 and TRBJ2-1, with TRBD2 matching 9 bases. Germline V lookup: CDR1 SGHAT, CDR2 FQNNGV. The CDR3 runs to 16 residues. V was clipped by 2 bases and J by 0 bases; unmatched bases: 2. The CDR3 region is CASSLPLAGSYNEQFF. DNA of the CDR3: TGTGCCAGCAGCTTACCACTAGCGGGCTCCTACAATGAGCAGTTCTTC.

This clone was seen only once. This sequence joins TRBV2 and TRBJ2-7; 11 nucleotides match TRBD1. Germline trimming cut 7 bases from V and 8 bases from J; bases unmatched to any gene: 4. This CDR3 region has 12 residues. Germline CDR1 is SNHLY and CDR2 is FYNNEI. Here the CDR3 DNA reads TGTGCCAGCAACAGGGACAGGGGGAAGCAGTACTTC. This gives the protein CASNRDRGKQYF.

A few counts support this clone. This chain uses TRBV12-3 or TRBV12-4 with TRBJ1-2; D remains unclear. The CDR3 contains 13 residues. Deletions cut 1 base from V and 3 bases from J, with 6 bases between. This CDR3 is CASSLGQYYGYTF. For the CDR3, the DNA is TGTGCCAGCAGTTTAGGACAATACTATGGCTACACCTTC.

The CDR3 protein is CASSQVTDSPLHF. The CDR3 bases are TGTGCCAGCAGCCAGGTTACGGATTCACCCCTCCACTTT. This chain links TRBV3-1 (or the pseudogene TRBV3-2) with TRBJ1-6, with no clear D. The CDR3 is made up of 13 amino acids. Germline V lookup: CDR1 LGHDT, CDR2 YNNKEL (reference sequence). Trimming pared 3 bases from V and 8 bases from J, leaving 8 bases between.

The chain recombines TRBV7-9 with TRBJ1-3; D is unresolved. Germline CDR1 SEHNR, CDR2 FQNEAQ (reference sequence). This CDR3 is built from 12 residues. V gave up 11 bases and J gave up 0 bases, with 8 bases separating them. The CDR3 loop reads CALADSGNTIYF. CDR3 DNA sequence: TGTGCCTTGGCGGACTCTGGAAACACCATATATTTT.